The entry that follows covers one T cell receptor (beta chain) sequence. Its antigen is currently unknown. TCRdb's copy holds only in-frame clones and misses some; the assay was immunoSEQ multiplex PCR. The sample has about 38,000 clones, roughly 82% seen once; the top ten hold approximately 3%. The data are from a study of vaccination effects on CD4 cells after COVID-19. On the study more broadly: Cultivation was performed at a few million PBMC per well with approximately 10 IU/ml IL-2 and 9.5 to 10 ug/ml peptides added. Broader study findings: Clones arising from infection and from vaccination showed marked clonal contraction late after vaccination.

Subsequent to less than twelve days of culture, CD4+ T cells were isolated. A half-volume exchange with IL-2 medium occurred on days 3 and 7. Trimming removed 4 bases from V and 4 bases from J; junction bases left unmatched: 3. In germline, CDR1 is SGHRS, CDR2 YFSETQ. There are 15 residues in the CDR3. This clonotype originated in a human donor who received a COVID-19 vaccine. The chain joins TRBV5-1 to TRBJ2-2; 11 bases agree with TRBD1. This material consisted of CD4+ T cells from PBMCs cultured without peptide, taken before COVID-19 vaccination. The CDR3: CASSPGQGGTGELFF. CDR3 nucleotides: TGCGCCAGCAGCCCGGGACAGGGGGGCACCGGGGAGCTGTTTTTT.